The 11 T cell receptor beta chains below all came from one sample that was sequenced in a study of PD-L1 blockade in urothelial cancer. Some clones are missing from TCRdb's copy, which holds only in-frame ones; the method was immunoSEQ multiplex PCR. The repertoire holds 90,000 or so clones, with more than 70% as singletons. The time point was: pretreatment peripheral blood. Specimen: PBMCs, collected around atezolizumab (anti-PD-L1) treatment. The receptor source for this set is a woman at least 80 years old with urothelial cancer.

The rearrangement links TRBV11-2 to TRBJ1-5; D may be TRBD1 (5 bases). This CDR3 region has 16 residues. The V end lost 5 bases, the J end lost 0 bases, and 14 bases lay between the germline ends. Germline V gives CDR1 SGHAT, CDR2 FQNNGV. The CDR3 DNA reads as TGTGCCAGCAGCCCACGCGGAGACAGTAGCAATCAGCCCCAGCATTTT. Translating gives CASSPRGDSSNQPQHF.

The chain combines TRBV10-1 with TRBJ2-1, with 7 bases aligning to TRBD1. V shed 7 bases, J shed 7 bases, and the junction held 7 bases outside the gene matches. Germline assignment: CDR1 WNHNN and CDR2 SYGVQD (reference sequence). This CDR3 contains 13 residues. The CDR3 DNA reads TGCGCCAGCACTGCGAACAGGGGTAATGAGCAGTTCTTC. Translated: CASTANRGNEQFF.

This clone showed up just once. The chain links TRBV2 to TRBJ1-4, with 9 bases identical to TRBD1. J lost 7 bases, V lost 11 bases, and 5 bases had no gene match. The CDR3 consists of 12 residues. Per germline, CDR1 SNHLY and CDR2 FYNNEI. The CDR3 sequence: CAGQGSGEKLFF. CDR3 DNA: TGTGCCGGACAGGGGAGCGGTGAAAAACTGTTTTTT.

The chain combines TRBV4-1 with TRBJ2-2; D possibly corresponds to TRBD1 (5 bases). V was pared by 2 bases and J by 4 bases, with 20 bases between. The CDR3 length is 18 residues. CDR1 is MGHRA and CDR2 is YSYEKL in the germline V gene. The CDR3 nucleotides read TGCGCCAGCAGCCAAAGGCAGGGTGTAAAAACCAGCACCGGGGAGCTGTTTTTT. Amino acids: CASSQRQGVKTSTGELFF.

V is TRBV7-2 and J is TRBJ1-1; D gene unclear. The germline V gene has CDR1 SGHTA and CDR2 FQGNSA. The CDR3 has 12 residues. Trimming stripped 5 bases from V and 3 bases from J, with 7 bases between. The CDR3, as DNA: TGTGCCAGCAGCGGGAGCTACACTGAAGCTTTCTTT. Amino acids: CASSGSYTEAFF.

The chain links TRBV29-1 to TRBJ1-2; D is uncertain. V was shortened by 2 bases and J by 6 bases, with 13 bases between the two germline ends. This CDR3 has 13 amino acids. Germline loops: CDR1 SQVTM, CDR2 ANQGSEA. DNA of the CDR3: TGCAGCGTTGAACGTAGCAGCGAAAATGGCTACACCTTC. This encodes CSVERSSENGYTF.

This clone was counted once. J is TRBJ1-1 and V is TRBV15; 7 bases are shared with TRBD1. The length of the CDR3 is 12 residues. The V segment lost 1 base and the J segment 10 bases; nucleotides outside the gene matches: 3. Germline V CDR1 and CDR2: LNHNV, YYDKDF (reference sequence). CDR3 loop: CATSRGTGGAFF. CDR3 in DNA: TGTGCCACCAGCAGAGGGACAGGTGGAGCTTTCTTT.

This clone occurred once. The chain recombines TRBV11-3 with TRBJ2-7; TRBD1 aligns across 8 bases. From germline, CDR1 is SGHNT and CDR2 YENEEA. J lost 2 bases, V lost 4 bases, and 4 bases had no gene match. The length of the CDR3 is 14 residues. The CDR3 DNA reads TGTGCCAGCAGCTCCCGCAGGGGGCCCTACGAGCAGTACTTC. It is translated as CASSSRRGPYEQYF.

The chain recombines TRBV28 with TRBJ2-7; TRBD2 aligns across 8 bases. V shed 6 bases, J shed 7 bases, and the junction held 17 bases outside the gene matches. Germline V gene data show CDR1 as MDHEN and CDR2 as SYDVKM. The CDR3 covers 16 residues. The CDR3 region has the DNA TGTGCCAGCAGGGTTAGAACAGCGGGGGCCTTGGGGGAGCAGTACTTC. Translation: CASRVRTAGALGEQYF.

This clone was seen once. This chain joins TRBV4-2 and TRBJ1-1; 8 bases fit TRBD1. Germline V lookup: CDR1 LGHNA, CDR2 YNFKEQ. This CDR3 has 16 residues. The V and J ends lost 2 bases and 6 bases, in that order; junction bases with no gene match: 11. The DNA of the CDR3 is TGTGCCAGCAGCCAACGAGACAGGGGATTGGCATCTGAAGCTTTCTTT. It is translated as CASSQRDRGLASEAFF.

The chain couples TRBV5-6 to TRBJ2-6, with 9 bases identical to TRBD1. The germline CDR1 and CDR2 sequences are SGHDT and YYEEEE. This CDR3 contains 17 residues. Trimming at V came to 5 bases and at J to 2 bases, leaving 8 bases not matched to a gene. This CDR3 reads CASSLDRGLAGANVLTF. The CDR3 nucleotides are TGTGCCAGCAGTTTAGACAGGGGGTTGGCTGGGGCCAACGTCCTGACTTTC.